This T cell receptor (beta chain) was identified in a study of identical twins. Overall study findings and caveats: Models predicted less out-of-frame TCR alpha sharing in monozygotic twins than was found. High-abundance cord blood beta clonotypes had fewer insertions; memory repertoires showed none.

The V and J ends lost 11 bases and 3 bases respectively, with 37 bases between them. Germline V lookup: CDR1 MRHNA, CDR2 SNTAGT. CDR3 size: 21 residues. Concerning this clonotype itself: Its target is unknown.

TCRdb used MiXCR to reprocess the 5' RACE reads, holding one entry per CDR3 protein. The sample includes hundreds of thousands of distinct CDR3 sequences, around 20% of them seen just once. The same sample was also studied in work on T cells expressing NK-cell markers. That paper adds: These clonotypes, the leaders elsewhere, also led the CD3+CD56-NKG2C+ fraction in four donors.

The sample comprised PBMCs. The TCR was taken from a young woman in good health. The chain links TRBV6-4 to TRBJ2-2, with D perhaps matching TRBD1 (6 bases). The CDR3 DNA follows: TGTGCCGGGACCAAGCTAACCGCCCGGGACAAGTTAAACGAGGACACCGGGGAGCTGTTTTTT. This encodes CAGTKLTARDKLNEDTGELFF.